This is a list of T cell receptor beta chains from one sample in a study of blood T cell repertoires in COVID-19. Assay used: immunoSEQ multiplex PCR; TCRdb lists only in-frame clones, some missing. The repertoire holds 150,000 to 200,000 clones, with around 80% as singletons. The sequencing input was peripheral blood. These receptors came from a woman of 80 years or more with acute or convalescent COVID-19. Both conserved end residues are trimmed from each CDR3. Size is omitted from some rows. Given values are once, few, many or a class for expanded clones.

>TRBJ1-4|.|TRBV14
ASSHFRDRGEKLF
>TRBJ1-1|.|TRBV5-5
ASSLAGGRGNTEAF
>TRBJ1-1|.|TRBV19
ASSPPLRLRNTEAF
>TRBJ1-2|.|TRBV7-9
ASSPRTGTVYGYT
>TRBJ2-2|.|TRBV19
ASSIKGGNTGELF
>TRBJ2-3|.|TRBV4-3
ASSQEISGGALDTQY
>TRBJ2-1|.|TRBV18
ASSPSNSGNEQF
>TRBJ2-1|.|TRBV3-1/TRBV3-2
ASSHTAGNEQF
>TRBJ2-3|once|TRBV19
ASSIHQGADTQY
>TRBJ1-6|.|TRBV29-1
SVDGALAGTKTSPLH
>TRBJ2-2|.|TRBV2
ASSWAGSSAGELF
>TRBJ2-1|.|TRBV29-1
SVDMRAVQF
>TRBJ2-5|.|TRBV7-9
ASSSDTALVTQY
>TRBJ1-1|.|TRBV6-5
ASSFQQGRTEAF
>TRBJ2-1|few|TRBV11-2
ASSLLEISYNEQF
>TRBJ2-3|.|TRBV10-3
AIRLGGGTDTQY
>TRBJ2-3|.|TRBV7-2
ASSFGQGARDTQY
>TRBJ1-2|.|TRBV24-1
ATSEFRDRVNSNYGYT
>TRBJ2-4|.|TRBV7-2
ASSSTGSLAKNIQY
>TRBJ2-2|.|TRBV27
ASSPAAFGSWELF
>TRBJ2-7|few|TRBV11-2
ASSLSGTISSYEQY
>TRBJ2-5|.|TRBV3-1/TRBV3-2
ASSQEGASGRGETQY
>TRBJ2-2|.|TRBV6-5
ASSYYRVLDTGELF
>TRBJ1-1|.|TRBV10-1
ASSETGTENTEAF
>TRBJ2-1|.|TRBV5-1
ASSLQSDRNNEQF
>TRBJ2-3|few|TRBV4-2
ASSQVVHTDTQY
>TRBJ2-7|.|TRBV5-6
ASSLVTPEQY
>TRBJ1-6|.|TRBV19
ASSIRQGSSYNSPLH
>TRBJ2-5|.|TRBV2
ASSSPPAGGETQY
>TRBJ2-2|.|TRBV19
ASSSGRGTGELF
>TRBJ1-2|.|TRBV21-1
ASSNRGHNYGYT
>TRBJ1-5|.|TRBV2
ASSQGINQPQH
>TRBJ2-2|few|TRBV5-4
ASSWRQGAGELF
>TRBJ2-5|.|TRBV5-6
ASSLAVGRGQETQY
>TRBJ1-2|.|TRBV19
ASSIDRVSGGYT
>TRBJ2-7|.|TRBV19
ASSIASGRNEQY